This TCR beta chain derives from a study of blood T cell repertoires in COVID-19. Turning to the study itself: From the United States, Italy and Spain came samples of acute and convalescent COVID-19. T cells, B-cell-depleted T cells, or PBMCs supplied cDNA or gDNA.

This clone was observed a handful of times. Per the study methods: Estimated nucleated cell counts came from reference gene primer amplification. TCRdb's copy holds only in-frame clones and misses some; the assay was immunoSEQ multiplex PCR. V and J calls and clone size are given by that table; D and trimming were obtained from the DNA. Of more than 35,000 clones in the sample, roughly 70% were seen once. Trimming removed 2 bases at V and 1 base at J, with 11 bases between. Germline loops: CDR1 KGHSH, CDR2 LQKENI. The CDR3 runs to 15 residues. Specimen: peripheral blood. The gene calls are TRBV18 and TRBJ2-5; D might be TRBD2 (6 bases). The sequence derives from an elderly man with acute or convalescent COVID-19. The CDR3 nucleotides read TGTGCCAGCTCACCAGGCGGGGCGCTCCAAGAGACCCAGTACTTC. It translates to CASSPGGALQETQYF.